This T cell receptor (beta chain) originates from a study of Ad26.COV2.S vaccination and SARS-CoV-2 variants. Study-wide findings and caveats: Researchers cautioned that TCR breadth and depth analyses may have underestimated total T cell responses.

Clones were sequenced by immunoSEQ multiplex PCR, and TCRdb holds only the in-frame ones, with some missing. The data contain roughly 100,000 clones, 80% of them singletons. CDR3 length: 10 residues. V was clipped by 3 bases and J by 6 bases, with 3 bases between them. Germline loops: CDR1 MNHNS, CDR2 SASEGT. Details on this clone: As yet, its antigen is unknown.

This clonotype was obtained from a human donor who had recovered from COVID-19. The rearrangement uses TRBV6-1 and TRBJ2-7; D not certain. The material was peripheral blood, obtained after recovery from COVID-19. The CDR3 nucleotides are TGTGCCAGCAGTGAGGGCGAGCAGTACTTC. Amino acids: CASSEGEQYF.